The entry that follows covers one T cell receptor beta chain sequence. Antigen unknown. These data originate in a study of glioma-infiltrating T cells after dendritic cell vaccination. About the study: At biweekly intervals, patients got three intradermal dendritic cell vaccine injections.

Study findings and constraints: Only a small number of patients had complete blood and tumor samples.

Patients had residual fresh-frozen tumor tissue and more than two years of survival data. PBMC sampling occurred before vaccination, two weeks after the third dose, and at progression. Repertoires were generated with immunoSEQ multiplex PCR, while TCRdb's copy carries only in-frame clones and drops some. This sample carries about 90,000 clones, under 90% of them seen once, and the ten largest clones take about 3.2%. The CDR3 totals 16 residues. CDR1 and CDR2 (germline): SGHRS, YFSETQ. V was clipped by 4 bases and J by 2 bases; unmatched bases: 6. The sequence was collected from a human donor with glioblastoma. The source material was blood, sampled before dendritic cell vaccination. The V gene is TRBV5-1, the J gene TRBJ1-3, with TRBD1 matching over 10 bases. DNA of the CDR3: TGCGCCAGCAGCACCACCGGGACAGGGGCTGGAAACACCATATATTTT. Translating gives CASSTTGTGAGNTIYF.